Each of the 3 T cell receptor beta chains below was sequenced from the same sample in a study of blood T cell repertoires in COVID-19. Clones were sequenced by immunoSEQ multiplex PCR, and TCRdb holds only the in-frame ones, with some missing. The sample has roughly 130,000 clones; approximately 80% are singletons. Material: peripheral blood. The receptors shown here come from a woman in her fifties or sixties with acute or convalescent COVID-19.

The rearrangement joins TRBV18 to TRBJ2-2; 9 bases fit TRBD1. Trimming at V came to 3 bases and at J to 3 bases, leaving 2 bases not matched to a gene. The length of the CDR3 is 15 residues. Germline CDR1 KGHSH, CDR2 LQKENI. CDR3 nucleotide sequence: TGTGCCAGCTCACCTAGGACAGGGGACACCGGGGAGCTGTTTTTT. This encodes CASSPRTGDTGELFF.

This rearrangement joins TRBV5-6 to TRBJ1-6; D ambiguous. This CDR3 spans 14 amino acids. From germline, CDR1 is SGHDT and CDR2 YYEEEE. V lost 4 bases to trimming and J lost 4 bases, with 9 bases between them. CDR3 sequence: CASSKEAYNSPLHF. In nucleotides, the CDR3 is TGTGCCAGCAGCAAGGAGGCTTATAATTCACCCCTCCACTTT.

The CDR3 here is CASSNTGVWEQFF. CDR3 coding DNA: TGTGCCAGCAGCAACACGGGGGTTTGGGAGCAGTTCTTC. The chain has TRBV7-9 and TRBJ2-1, with D possibly being TRBD2 (6 bases). CDR1 and CDR2 from the germline V gene are SEHNR and FQNEAQ (reference sequence). The V and J ends lost 5 bases and 10 bases respectively, with 15 bases between them. The CDR3 contains 13 residues.